This is a list of T cell receptor beta chains from one sample in a study of blood T cell repertoires in COVID-19. Using immunoSEQ multiplex PCR, the repertoire was profiled, and TCRdb retains in-frame clones only, with some absent. The data contain 150,000 to 200,000 clones, 90% to 95% of them seen just once; the ten biggest clones take up approximately 0.5%. The specimen was peripheral blood. All receptors come from a middle-aged man with acute or convalescent COVID-19. The CDR3 runs from the conserved cysteine through the conserved F or W. Each record gives: V gene, CDR3 length, clone size, D gene, J gene, CDR3 protein, CDR3 DNA. A D gene is named only where the DNA matches it firmly. Size values are once, few and many counts, or a class for expanded clones, and some rows have none.

TRBV24-1	19	NA	TRBD2	TRBJ2-5	CATSDFGGRTSGYQETQYF	TGTGCCACCAGTGATTTTGGGGGTAGAACTAGCGGTTATCAAGAGACCCAGTACTTC
TRBV6-5	15	NA	TRBD1	TRBJ1-5	CASLRRQGIVQPQHF	TGTGCCAGCCTCAGGAGACAGGGGATTGTGCAGCCCCAGCATTTT
TRBV7-9	15	NA	TRBD2	TRBJ2-7	CASRLTSGRLGEQYF	TGTGCCAGCAGACTGACTAGCGGGAGACTGGGCGAGCAGTACTTC
TRBV25-1	15	NA	TRBD2	TRBJ2-7	CATSSGRALVYEQYF	TGTGCCACTTCTAGCGGGAGGGCCCTCGTCTACGAGCAGTACTTC
TRBV5-6	15	NA	NA	TRBJ2-3	CASSMGVGLTDTQYF	TGTGCCAGCAGCATGGGGGTGGGGCTCACAGATACGCAGTATTTT
TRBV30	13	NA	NA	TRBJ1-5	CAWSYSLNQPQHF	TGTGCCTGGAGCTACAGCCTCAATCAGCCCCAGCATTTT
TRBV7-2	13	NA	NA	TRBJ2-7	CASSSRFTYEQYF	TGTGCCAGCAGCTCCCGTTTTACCTACGAGCAGTACTTC
TRBV2	13	NA	TRBD1	TRBJ2-2	CASRGTEAGELFF	TGTGCCAGCAGGGGGACAGAGGCCGGGGAGCTGTTTTTT
TRBV18	16	NA	NA	TRBJ1-3	CASSPPRRLSGNTIYF	TGTGCCAGCTCACCCCCGAGGCGGCTCTCTGGAAACACCATATATTTT
TRBV5-4	17	NA	TRBD2	TRBJ2-3	CASSLGGTSGNFDTQYF	TGTGCCAGCAGCTTGGGGGGGACTAGCGGAAATTTTGATACGCAGTATTTT
TRBV4-3	14	NA	TRBD1	TRBJ1-2	CASSPDRGFGGYTF	TGCGCCAGCAGCCCAGACAGGGGATTTGGTGGCTACACCTTC
TRBV27	11	NA	NA	TRBJ2-3	CASSSTDTQYF	TGTGCCAGCTCCTCTACAGATACGCAGTATTTT
TRBV2	15	NA	TRBD1	TRBJ1-3	CASSGAGGFGNTIYF	TGTGCCAGCAGTGGGGCAGGGGGCTTTGGAAACACCATATATTTT
TRBV30	13	few	TRBD1	TRBJ1-5	CAWSVEGAQPQHF	TGTGCCTGGAGTGTCGAGGGGGCCCAGCCCCAGCATTTT
TRBV7-9	15	few	TRBD1	TRBJ1-3	CATSSDRVSGNTIYF	TGTGCCACCTCGTCGGACAGGGTTTCCGGAAACACCATATATTTT
TRBV19	13	NA	NA	TRBJ1-2	CASSRGGSYGYTF	TGTGCCAGTAGTAGGGGGGGTAGCTATGGCTACACCTTC
TRBV6-6	16	NA	TRBD2	TRBJ2-1	CASSYSERGAINEQFF	TGTGCCAGCAGTTACTCCGAGCGGGGGGCAATCAATGAGCAGTTCTTC
TRBV10-3	12	NA	TRBD1	TRBJ1-5	CATQGDNQPQHF	TGTGCCACACAGGGGGACAATCAGCCCCAGCATTTT
TRBV7-8	15	NA	TRBD1	TRBJ1-5	CASSLAQGGNQPQHF	TGTGCCAGCAGCTTAGCACAGGGGGGTAATCAGCCCCAGCATTTT
TRBV27	15	few	NA	TRBJ1-5	CASSPSGGARQPQHF	TGTGCCAGCAGTCCGAGTGGAGGGGCACGGCAGCCCCAGCATTTT
TRBV5-4	13	NA	TRBD2	TRBJ2-5	CASSRTREETQYF	TGTGCCAGCAGCAGGACTAGAGAAGAGACCCAGTACTTC
TRBV13	18	NA	NA	TRBJ1-6	CASSFSKPGLGYNSPLHF	TGTGCCAGCAGCTTCTCAAAACCAGGCCTCGGTTATAATTCACCCCTCCACTTT
TRBV4-3	15	few	NA	TRBJ1-3	CASSQAGISGNTIYF	TGCGCCAGCAGCCAAGCGGGGATCTCTGGAAACACCATATATTTT
TRBV7-9	15	few	NA	TRBJ1-3	CASSSQTGTGNTIYF	TGTGCCAGCAGCTCACAAACAGGGACAGGAAACACCATATATTTT
TRBV29-1	12	NA	NA	TRBJ2-7	CSVGDFSYEQYF	TGCAGCGTTGGGGACTTTTCCTACGAGCAGTACTTC
TRBV27	15	NA	TRBD1	TRBJ2-2	CASSIQGAVTGELFF	TGTGCCAGCAGCATCCAGGGGGCCGTCACCGGGGAGCTGTTTTTT
TRBV18	13	NA	NA	TRBJ2-7	CASSRGLIYEQYF	TGTGCCAGCTCACGGGGGCTCATCTACGAGCAGTACTTC
TRBV5-5	14	few	TRBD2	TRBJ2-1	CASSSSGSYNEQFF	TGTGCCAGCAGCTCAAGCGGGAGCTACAATGAGCAGTTCTTC
TRBV2	13	NA	NA	TRBJ1-1	CASAGRENTEAFF	TGTGCCAGCGCAGGGCGGGAGAACACTGAAGCTTTCTTT
TRBV30	14	NA	TRBD2	TRBJ2-3	CAWERGLSTDTQYF	TGTGCCTGGGAGCGGGGCCTAAGCACAGATACGCAGTATTTT
TRBV10-1	15	NA	NA	TRBJ2-5	CASSDGQPPQETQYF	TGCGCCAGCAGTGATGGACAGCCACCCCAAGAGACCCAGTACTTC
TRBV19	19	NA	NA	TRBJ1-2	CASSGLVVQGNDHYYGYTF	TGTGCCAGTAGTGGTTTGGTGGTGCAGGGAAACGATCATTACTATGGCTACACCTTC
TRBV12-3/TRBV12-4	12	few	NA	TRBJ1-6	CASRGPYSPLHF	TGTGCCAGCAGGGGGCCGTATTCACCCCTCCACTTT